One sample yielded the 26 T cell receptor beta chains listed below, sequenced in a study of cytomegalovirus exposure and HLA in healthy donors. Researchers ran the PCR with 60 Vbeta and 13 Jbeta primers. Sequencing was performed with immunoSEQ multiplex PCR; in TCRdb, only in-frame clones are kept and a portion is missing. The table has 150,000 to 200,000 clones, 84% seen once. The sequencing sample was made of PBMCs. Every receptor here comes from a man in his forties or fifties in good health and CMV-seropositive.

This sequence joins TRBV11-2 and TRBJ2-5, with 9 bases identical to TRBD1. In germline, CDR1 is SGHAT, CDR2 FQNNGV. The J segment lost 1 base and the V segment lost 2 bases, leaving 5 bases of the junction unmatched. The CDR3 consists of 16 residues. CDR3 in amino acids: CASSLMTGGVQETQYF. The CDR3 coding sequence is TGTGCCAGCAGCTTAATGACAGGGGGAGTCCAAGAGACCCAGTACTTC.

J is TRBJ2-5 and V is TRBV5-5; TRBD2 matches at 9 bases. V shed 5 bases, J shed 1 base, and the junction held 12 bases outside the gene matches. This CDR3 region has 17 residues. CDR1 is SGHKS and CDR2 is YYEKEE in the germline V gene (reference sequence). Here the CDR3 DNA reads TGTGCCAGCAGGGGGAGGGGAAGCGGGGGGCCCCAAGAGACCCAGTACTTC. Its protein product is CASRGRGSGGPQETQYF.

This sequence joins TRBV5-6 and TRBJ2-2; 10 bases are a match to TRBD2. The CDR3 runs to 16 residues. V dropped 3 bases and J dropped 4; count of bases not matched to a gene: 6. Per germline, CDR1 SGHDT and CDR2 YYEEEE. This CDR3 is CASSSGLAEFTGELFF. The DNA of the CDR3 is TGTGCCAGCAGCTCTGGACTAGCGGAGTTCACCGGGGAGCTGTTTTTT.

The J gene is TRBJ2-7, the V gene TRBV5-8; TRBD1 agrees at 10 bases. Germline V lookup: CDR1 SGHTS, CDR2 YDEGEE. This CDR3 spans 18 amino acids. With V trimmed by 4 bases and J by 1 base, 14 bases remained unmatched. CDR3 amino acids: CASSSRLRWTGGSYEQYF. CDR3 DNA: TGTGCCAGCAGCAGCCGACTACGTTGGACAGGGGGATCCTACGAGCAGTACTTC.

The V and J genes are TRBV27 and TRBJ1-2; 10 bases align to TRBD1. The CDR3 contains 13 residues. Looked up from germline, CDR1 is MNHEY and CDR2 is SMNVEV (reference sequence). Here the CDR3 reads CASKGQGNYGYTF. In DNA, the CDR3 is TGTGCTTCGAAGGGACAGGGGAACTATGGCTACACCTTC.

V gene TRBV5-1 combines with J gene TRBJ2-5, with 10 bases aligning to TRBD2. The CDR3 covers 16 residues. Looked up from germline, CDR1 is SGHRS and CDR2 is YFSETQ. J gave up 1 base and V 1 base, and 4 bases lay outside the gene matches. CDR3 nucleotide sequence: TGCGCCAGCAGCTTGACGAGCGGGGGGGCCCAAGAGACCCAGTACTTC. This gives the protein CASSLTSGGAQETQYF.

The chain carries TRBV18 and TRBJ2-1; no firm D call. The V end was cut by 2 bases, the J end by 4 bases, with 6 bases between. Germline lookup yields CDR1 KGHSH and CDR2 LQKENI. This CDR3 has 13 amino acids. CDR3 sequence (DNA): TGTGCCAGCTCACCAGGCCCTTACAATGAGCAGTTCTTC. Its protein product is CASSPGPYNEQFF.

The rearrangement joins TRBV28 to TRBJ2-2; 8 bases are shared with TRBD2. Germline loops: CDR1 MDHEN, CDR2 SYDVKM. Germline trimming cut 7 bases from V and 3 bases from J; bases unmatched to any gene: 7. The length of the CDR3 is 15 residues. The CDR3 sequence is CASKAGGLDTGELFF. DNA of the CDR3: TGTGCCAGCAAGGCGGGAGGCTTGGACACCGGGGAGCTGTTTTTT.

The chain couples TRBV6-1 to TRBJ2-7, with D tentatively TRBD1 (7 bases). V lost 3 bases and J lost 1, with 13 bases in between. The CDR3 totals 15 residues. CDR1 and CDR2 (germline): MNHNS, SASEGT. This CDR3 is CASSDWRGPSYEQYF. In nucleotides, the CDR3 is TGTGCCAGCAGTGACTGGAGGGGGCCATCCTACGAGCAGTACTTC.

This chain links TRBV5-1 with TRBJ2-7; the match to TRBD2 covers 7 bases. V was pared by 4 bases and J by 0 bases, with 7 bases of the junction left unmatched. CDR1 and CDR2 from the germline V gene are SGHRS and YFSETQ. CDR3 size: 15 residues. CDR3 protein: CASSGFGGTSYEQYV. CDR3 coding DNA: TGCGCCAGCAGCGGCTTCGGGGGGACCTCCTACGAGCAGTACGTC.

This chain uses TRBV29-1 with TRBJ2-2; tentative D call: TRBD2 (5 bases). Trimming pared 6 bases from V and 2 bases from J, leaving 10 bases between. Germline CDR1 SQVTM, CDR2 ANQGSEA. The CDR3 has 13 amino acids. CDR3 DNA sequence: TGCAGCGTAGAGGGCCCTAACACCGGGGAGCTGTTTTTT. It translates to CSVEGPNTGELFF.

This chain's CDR3 is CASSEMVYQETQYF. CDR3 bases: TGTGCCAGCAGTGAAATGGTCTATCAAGAGACCCAGTACTTC. The chain recombines TRBV25-1 with TRBJ2-5; D not certain. Germline V gene data show CDR1 as MGHDK and CDR2 as SYGVNS. CDR3 length: 14 residues. Trimming took 2 bases from V and 2 from J, leaving 9 bases between them.

This clone came up once. This chain uses TRBV6-1 with TRBJ2-3; 8 nucleotides agree with TRBD1. Germline-derived CDR1 and CDR2 are MNHNS and SASEGT. The junction had 6 bases not matched to a gene; V was cut back by 0 bases and J by 4 bases. This CDR3 has 16 amino acids. The CDR3: CASSEALGQGADTQYF. CDR3 DNA: TGTGCCAGCAGTGAAGCCCTAGGACAGGGTGCAGATACGCAGTATTTT.

This CDR3 reads CASRQQGARSPLHF. In DNA, the CDR3 is TGTGCCAGCAGACAACAGGGGGCACGTTCACCCCTCCACTTT. The chain employs TRBV2 and TRBJ1-6; 9 bases are a match to TRBD1. The CDR3 runs to 14 residues. The germline V gene has CDR1 SNHLY and CDR2 FYNNEI. After removal of 6 bases from V and 9 bases from J, the junction contained 6 bases not matched to a gene.

This sequence joins TRBV6-5 and TRBJ1-1; D perhaps matches TRBD1 (5 bases). Per germline, CDR1 MNHEY and CDR2 SVGAGI. CDR3 length: 13 amino acids. V dropped 6 bases and J dropped 1 base, with 9 bases sitting between them. CDR3 loop: CASSIQGNTEAFF. CDR3 nucleotide sequence: TGTGCCAGCAGCATCCAGGGGAACACTGAAGCTTTCTTT.

This clone was observed a few times. The chain carries TRBV30 and TRBJ2-1, with D perhaps matching TRBD2 (6 bases). V lost 3 bases to trimming and J lost 3 bases, with 18 bases between them. The CDR3 is 16 residues long. CDR1 is GTSNPN and CDR2 is SVGIG in the germline V gene (reference sequence). The CDR3 region is CAWSGGLGLGYNEQFF. In DNA form, the CDR3 reads TGTGCCTGGAGCGGGGGACTGGGATTGGGCTACAATGAGCAGTTCTTC. The full variable domain, completed using reference TRBV30 and TRBJ2-1, is SQTIHQWPATLVQPVGSPLSLECTVEGTSNPNLYWYRQAAGRGLQLLFYSVGIGQISSEVPQNLSASRPQDRQFILSSKKLLLSDSGFYLCAWSGGLGLGYNEQFFGPGTRLTVL.

This chain connects TRBV5-1 to TRBJ2-5, with TRBD2 matching over 9 bases. The CDR3 extends over 14 amino acids. The ends lost 3 bases at V and 5 bases at J; junction bases unmatched: 5. Per the germline V gene, CDR1 is SGHRS and CDR2 is YFSETQ. CDR3 sequence: CASSSGGGAETQYF. The CDR3 DNA sequence: TGCGCCAGCAGCTCGGGCGGGGGGGCGGAGACCCAGTACTTC. Using reference TRBV5-1 and TRBJ2-5 for the parts outside the CDR3, the full variable domain is KAGVTQTPRYLIKTRGQQVTLSCSPISGHRSVSWYQQTPGQGLQFLFEYFSETQRNKGNFPGRFSGRQFSNSRSEMNVSTLELGDSALYLCASSSGGGAETQYFGPGTRLLVL.

The chain joins TRBV30 to TRBJ2-5, with 9 bases that match TRBD2. V was pared by 8 bases and J by 2 bases, with 3 bases of the junction left unmatched. The CDR3 sequence is 12 residues long. Looked up from germline, CDR1 is GTSNPN and CDR2 is SVGIG (reference sequence). The CDR3 DNA follows: TGTGCCCGTAGCGGGGGTCAAGAGACCCAGTACTTC. Protein sequence: CARSGGQETQYF. Together with reference TRBV30 and TRBJ2-5, the CDR3 gives the full variable domain: SQTIHQWPATLVQPVGSPLSLECTVEGTSNPNLYWYRQAAGRGLQLLFYSVGIGQISSEVPQNLSASRPQDRQFILSSKKLLLSDSGFYLCARSGGQETQYFGPGTRLLVL.

The chain combines TRBV19 with TRBJ2-1, with TRBD2 matching 13 bases. This CDR3 has 17 residues. After removal of 5 bases from V and 6 bases from J, the junction contained 10 bases not matched to a gene. Germline V gives CDR1 LNHDA, CDR2 SQIVND (reference sequence). CDR3 protein: CASSDRTSGRGSNEQFF. In nucleotides, the CDR3 is TGTGCCAGTAGTGACAGGACTAGCGGGAGAGGGAGCAATGAGCAGTTCTTC.

A few counts support this clone. The chain has TRBV4-1 and TRBJ1-1, with D unresolved. The V and J ends lost 4 bases and 0 bases respectively, with 12 bases between them. Germline-derived CDR1 and CDR2 are MGHRA and YSYEKL. The CDR3 spans 15 residues. This chain's CDR3 is CASSRGPGMNTEAFF. The CDR3 DNA reads as TGCGCCAGCAGCCGCGGGCCAGGTATGAACACTGAAGCTTTCTTT.

This chain connects TRBV7-9 to TRBJ2-1; tentatively, D is TRBD2 (5 bases). Trimming stripped 1 base from V and 8 bases from J, with 15 bases between. The germline gives CDR1 SEHNR, CDR2 FQNEAQ (reference sequence). The CDR3 totals 15 residues. Here the CDR3 reads CASSLGASGLYEQFF. DNA for the CDR3: TGTGCCAGCAGCTTAGGCGCCAGCGGTCTCTATGAGCAGTTCTTC.

The chain is built from TRBV5-1 and TRBJ2-1; D is perhaps TRBD2 (7 bases). This CDR3 is built from 16 residues. Looked up from germline, CDR1 is SGHRS and CDR2 is YFSETQ. Trimming cost V 2 bases and J 0 bases, with 12 bases left between them. This CDR3 reads CASSLQGGSSYNEQFF. CDR3 bases: TGCGCCAGCAGCTTACAGGGAGGGAGCTCCTACAATGAGCAGTTCTTC.

The chain uses TRBV12-5 and TRBJ1-2; D is unresolved. CDR1 is LGHNT and CDR2 is FRNRAP in the germline V gene. The CDR3 has 15 amino acids. Trimming removed 5 bases from V and 9 bases from J, with 22 bases in between. CDR3 bases: TGTGCTAGTGGTGTCATGAGGACCTCCAGCGGTAGCTACACCTTC. This sequence encodes CASGVMRTSSGSYTF.

The gene calls are TRBV5-6 and TRBJ2-6, with 7 bases matching TRBD1. The J segment lost 1 base and the V segment lost 1 base, leaving 5 bases of the junction unmatched. The CDR3 extends over 17 amino acids. CDR1 and CDR2 (germline): SGHDT, YYEEEE. The CDR3 region has the DNA TGTGCCAGCAGCTTGATTCAGGGGGATTCTGGGGCCAACGTCCTGACTTTC. It specifies CASSLIQGDSGANVLTF.

To note about this clone: A much larger clone is a single base away; this may be a read error. This chain uses TRBV6-6 with TRBJ1-5; D may be TRBD1 (6 bases). V gave up 6 bases and J gave up 0 bases, with 12 bases separating them. The CDR3 is made up of 15 amino acids. CDR1 MNHNY and CDR2 SVGAGI come from the germline V gene (reference sequence). The CDR3 loop is CASSPTGYSNQPQHF. The CDR3 nucleotides are TGTGCCAGCAGCCCGACAGGCTATAGCAATCAGCCCCAGCATTTT.

The genes are TRBV7-8 and TRBJ2-5; D uncertain. Between the trimmed V and J ends, which lost 5 bases and 0 bases, there was a span of 16 bases. CDR3 length: 16 residues. In germline, CDR1 is SGHVS, CDR2 FQNEAQ. The CDR3 loop is CASSPKRSKHQETQYF. The CDR3, as DNA: TGTGCCAGCAGCCCGAAGAGATCAAAGCACCAAGAGACCCAGTACTTC.